This entry is about one TCR beta chain. This entry comes from a study of shared clonotypes between healthy human individuals. The data were produced by immunoSEQ multiplex PCR, yet TCRdb's version contains in-frame clones alone and is incomplete. The table lists 2 million to 3 million clones, 80% to 95% of them singletons. The germline CDR1 and CDR2 sequences are MNHEY and SMNVEV (reference sequence). Trimming left V 8 bases short and J 1 base short, with 21 bases between. CDR3 size: 16 residues. Sequencing input: naive CD4+ T cells from PBMCs. Subset in this sample: CD45RA+ positively selected. The receptor's source is a man aged 18 to 29 in good health. Some clones in this sample may be carry-over from other donors' samples. This sequence joins TRBV27 and TRBJ2-7; weak D call: TRBD1 (6 bases). The CDR3 nucleotides read TGTGCCAGCGGATTTTCTACAGGGACGGTTTCCTACGAGCAGTACTTC. This sequence encodes CASGFSTGTVSYEQYF.